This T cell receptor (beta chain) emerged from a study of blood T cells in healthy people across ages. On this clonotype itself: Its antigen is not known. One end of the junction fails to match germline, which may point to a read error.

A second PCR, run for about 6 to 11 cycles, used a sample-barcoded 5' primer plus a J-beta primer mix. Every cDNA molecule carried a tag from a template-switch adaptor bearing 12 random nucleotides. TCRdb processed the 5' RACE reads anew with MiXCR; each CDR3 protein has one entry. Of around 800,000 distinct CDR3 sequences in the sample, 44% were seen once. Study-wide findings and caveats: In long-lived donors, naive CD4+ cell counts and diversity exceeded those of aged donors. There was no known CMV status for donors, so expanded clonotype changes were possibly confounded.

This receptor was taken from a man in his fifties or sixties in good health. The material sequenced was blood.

CDR3 amino acids: CASSSRAGGNSPLHF. CDR3 sequence (DNA): TGCGCCAGCAGCTCTCGTGCTGGGGGTAATTCACCCCTCCACTTT. The V call is TRBV7-2, the J call TRBJ1-6, with D perhaps matching TRBD1 (5 bases). This CDR3 is built from 15 residues. CDR1 and CDR2 (germline): SGHTA, FQGNSA.